The 12 T cell receptor beta chains in this list originate from one sample, sequenced in a study of identical twins. TCRdb reprocessed the 5' RACE reads via MiXCR and lists one record per CDR3 protein. The table shows more than 650,000 distinct CDR3 sequences, with around 6.1% occurring only once. Sequenced: naive T cells sorted from blood. These receptors originate from a man aged 18 to 30 in good health.

The genes are TRBV11-2 and TRBJ1-4; possible D gene TRBD1, 5 bases. The V and J ends lost 1 base and 10 bases respectively, with 13 bases between them. The CDR3 covers 14 residues. Germline assignment: CDR1 SGHAT and CDR2 FQNNGV. DNA of the CDR3: TGTGCCAGCAGCTTAGGGGGCCTTTGGGGAAAACTGTTTTTT. This translates into CASSLGGLWGKLFF. Supplemented by reference TRBV11-2 and TRBJ1-4, the full variable domain reads EAGVAQSPRYKIIEKRQSVAFWCNPISGHATLYWYQQILGQGPKLLIQFQNNGVVDDSQLPKDRFSAERLKGVDSTLKIQPAKLEDSAVYLCASSLGGLWGKLFFGSGTQLSVL.

The sample holds many counts of this clonotype. This chain uses TRBV6-1 with TRBJ2-2; either TRBD1 or TRBD2 may supply D (5 bases each). V was shortened by 6 bases and J by 4 bases, with 12 bases between the two germline ends. The CDR3 runs 14 residues. The germline V gene encodes CDR1 MNHNS and CDR2 SASEGT. CDR3 amino acids: CASRKGTGTGELFF. CDR3 bases: TGTGCCAGCAGAAAGGGGACGGGCACCGGGGAGCTGTTTTTT.

This clonotype has a handful of counts. V gene TRBV7-2 combines with J gene TRBJ1-1, with D uncertain. Germline V gene sequence: CDR1 SGHTA, CDR2 FQGNSA. The CDR3 runs to 15 residues. Between the trimmed V and J ends, which lost 0 bases and 6 bases, there was a span of 14 bases. In DNA form, the CDR3 reads TGTGCCAGCAGCTTAGCCGTGACCACTGGGGCTGAAGCTTTCTTT. Amino acids: CASSLAVTTGAEAFF.

This clonotype was detected ten times or more. The genes are TRBV24-1 and TRBJ2-1; 11 nucleotides match TRBD1. The CDR3 length is 16 residues. CDR1 is KGHDR, CDR2 SFDVKD, per germline. The junction had 3 bases not matched to a gene; V was cut back by 4 bases and J by 2 bases. CDR3 loop: CATSDKGQGAYNEQFF. CDR3 nucleotides: TGTGCCACCAGTGACAAGGGACAGGGGGCCTACAATGAGCAGTTCTTC.

The gene calls are TRBV12-3 or TRBV12-4 and TRBJ2-1, with 11 bases lining up with TRBD1. The ends lost 5 bases at V and 8 bases at J; junction bases unmatched: 8. The CDR3 is made up of 15 amino acids. The CDR3 coding sequence is TGTGCCAGCAGTCTCCGGGACAGGGGGAGTTATGAGCAGTTCTTC. Translating gives CASSLRDRGSYEQFF.

Many counts were recorded for this clonotype. One end of the junction does not line up with germline, which may come from a read error. The rearrangement links TRBV5-1 to TRBJ2-7; 7 bases map to TRBD1. This CDR3 spans 12 amino acids. Germline CDR1 reads SGHRS; CDR2 reads YFSETQ. The CDR3 DNA sequence: TGCGCCAGCAGCCTTGACAGGGTGATTTTGGACTTC. Translating gives CASSLDRVILDF.

This clonotype was counted ten times or more. This chain links TRBV12-3 or TRBV12-4 with TRBJ2-2; D unclear. The CDR3 is 13 residues long. The V and J ends lost 7 bases and 3 bases respectively, with 9 bases between them. CDR3 nucleotide sequence: TGTGCCAGCAACATTGGGGACACCGGGGAGCTGTTTTTT. Residues: CASNIGDTGELFF.

This chain links TRBV6-2 or TRBV6-3 with TRBJ2-5, with TRBD2 matching 9 bases. With V trimmed by 6 bases and J by 5 bases, 13 bases remained unmatched. The germline gives CDR1 MNHEY, CDR2 SVGEGT. CDR3 length: 16 amino acids. The DNA of the CDR3 is TGTGCCAGCAGCAAGTGGAGCGGGAGGACCGGGGAGACCCAGTACTTC. As protein: CASSKWSGRTGETQYF.

The CDR3 DNA is TGTGCCAGCTCACCACAAACCGGAGAAAACTACGAGCAGTACTTC. Amino acid sequence: CASSPQTGENYEQYF. The V and J genes are TRBV18 and TRBJ2-7; no clear D gene. V lost 1 base to trimming and J lost 3 bases, with 13 bases between them. This CDR3 contains 15 residues. Germline CDR1 KGHSH, CDR2 LQKENI. The full variable domain, in which reference TRBV18 and TRBJ2-7 provide the parts outside the CDR3, is NAGVMQNPRHLVRRRGQEARLRCSPMKGHSHVYWYRQLPEEGLKFMVYLQKENIIDESGMPKERFSAEFPKEGPSILRIQQVVRGDSAAYFCASSPQTGENYEQYFGPGTRLTVT.

This chain joins TRBV27 and TRBJ2-7; D not resolved. The ends were cut back, 8 bases at V and 3 bases at J, with 11 bases in the middle. This CDR3 is 12 amino acids long. Per germline, CDR1 MNHEY and CDR2 SMNVEV (reference sequence). The CDR3 region is CASLSGHYEQYF. The CDR3 coding sequence is TGTGCCAGCTTATCCGGGCACTACGAGCAGTACTTC.

This clonotype was seen ten or more times. Relative to the germline gene, one junction end is altered; a read error may explain this. The chain combines TRBV4-1 with TRBJ2-1; D is perhaps TRBD1 (6 bases). The CDR3 consists of 13 residues. The V gene's germline CDR1 is MGHRA and CDR2 YSYEKL. DNA for the CDR3: TGCGCCAGCAGCCAAGATCTGGGGCAGGGGTTCGTCTTC. It yields the protein CASSQDLGQGFVF.

This clonotype was counted between two and nine times. The chain joins TRBV2 to TRBJ1-2; D gene ambiguous. The V end lost 5 bases, the J end lost 9 bases, and 10 bases lay between the germline ends. The germline V gene encodes CDR1 SNHLY and CDR2 FYNNEI. The CDR3 extends over 11 amino acids. The CDR3 DNA is TGTGCCAGCAGTAGACCGGGAAGCTACACCTTC. This encodes CASSRPGSYTF.